This passage covers 26 T cell receptor beta chains from one sample sequenced in a study of CD8 T cells in ankylosing spondylitis. TCRdb re-derived calls from the 5' RACE reads in MiXCR, one entry per CDR3 protein. The table shows around 130,000 distinct CDR3 sequences, with roughly 13% occurring only once. The source material was blood, either unsorted or a sorted T cell fraction (not recorded which). Receptor source: a female donor with ankylosing spondylitis or in good health (not recorded which).

This clonotype occurred many times. This chain connects TRBV15 to TRBJ1-6; D remains unclear. The CDR3 loop spans 16 amino acids. The V gene lost 0 bases and the J gene lost 8 bases, with 14 bases spanning the gap. Germline values: CDR1 LNHNV, CDR2 YYDKDF (reference sequence). The DNA for the CDR3 is TGTGCCACCAGCAGAGATATCGGACTCCTACATTCACCCCTCCACTTT. Translation gives CATSRDIGLLHSPLHF.

The chain uses TRBV12-3 or TRBV12-4 and TRBJ1-4, with 7 nucleotides matching TRBD1. The CDR3 covers 15 residues. J was trimmed by 4 bases and V by 1 base; bases with no gene match: 3. CDR3 sequence (DNA): TGTGCCAGCAGTTTAGGGACAGGTTATAATGAAAAACTGTTTTTT. Translating gives CASSLGTGYNEKLFF.

V gene TRBV7-2 combines with J gene TRBJ2-3, with 9 bases matching TRBD2. Trimming cost V 4 bases and J 2 bases; bases outside gene matches: 4. CDR1 SGHTA and CDR2 FQGNSA come from the germline V gene. The CDR3 spans 15 residues. CDR3 amino acids: CASSSSGDYTDTQYF. The CDR3 bases are TGTGCCAGCAGCTCTAGCGGGGACTACACAGATACGCAGTATTTT.

The genes are TRBV7-2 and TRBJ2-7, with 9 bases that match TRBD2. Germline loops: CDR1 SGHTA, CDR2 FQGNSA. The CDR3 is 14 residues long. V trimming: 5 bases; J trimming: 0 bases; junction bases outside the gene matches: 2. CDR3 residues: CASSRTSDSYEQYF. The CDR3 nucleotides read TGTGCCAGCAGCCGGACTAGCGACTCCTACGAGCAGTACTTC.

In its sample, this clonotype was seen many times. The chain combines TRBV20-1 with TRBJ1-4; a possible D gene is TRBD1 (5 bases). Germline CDR1 and CDR2: DFQATT and SNEGSKA (reference sequence). V dropped 5 bases and J dropped 4 bases, with 11 bases sitting between them. The CDR3 covers 13 residues. CDR3: CSAPRDGNEKLFF. The CDR3 DNA reads as TGCAGTGCTCCCCGGGACGGTAATGAAAAACTGTTTTTT.

This clonotype was counted a few times. This sequence joins TRBV20-1 and TRBJ1-5; maybe TRBD1 (6 bases). The CDR3 extends over 14 amino acids. Germline-derived CDR1 and CDR2 are DFQATT and SNEGSKA (reference sequence). Trimming shortened V by 5 bases and J by 2 bases, and 13 bases separated the two germline ends. The CDR3 spells CSAPVQGGNQPQHF. The DNA for the CDR3 is TGCAGTGCTCCCGTACAGGGCGGCAATCAGCCCCAGCATTTT.

This clonotype was recorded a few times. A read error may explain this, as a much larger clone is one base away. For the CDR3, the DNA is TGTGTCAGCAGCTTCGAGCGAGCAACTAATGAAAAACTGTTTTTT. This codes for CVSSFERATNEKLFF. J is TRBJ1-4 and V is TRBV7-2; D is uncertain. The germline V gene has CDR1 SGHTA and CDR2 FQGNSA. The CDR3 covers 15 residues.

This chain uses TRBV6-1 with TRBJ1-5; the D is unclear. The CDR3 is made up of 12 amino acids. The V gene's germline CDR1 is MNHNS and CDR2 SASEGT. The V end lost 8 bases, the J end lost 4 bases, and 9 bases lay between the germline ends. The CDR3 here is CASFDGNQPQHF. The CDR3 nucleotides read TGTGCCAGCTTCGACGGGAATCAGCCCCAGCATTTT.

In its sample, this clonotype was seen a few times. V usage is TRBV25-1 and J usage is TRBJ1-4; 7 nucleotides match TRBD1. Germline CDR1 and CDR2: MGHDK and SYGVNS. V dropped 5 bases and J dropped 7; count of bases not matched to a gene: 7. The CDR3 spans 14 residues. The CDR3: CASSFTGAREKLFF. The CDR3 DNA sequence: TGTGCCAGCAGTTTCACAGGGGCACGTGAAAAACTGTTTTTT.

Many counts were recorded for this clonotype. The CDR3 here is CASSLAASAQETQYF. The CDR3 nucleotides read TGCGCCAGCAGCTTGGCGGCTAGCGCCCAAGAGACCCAGTACTTC. The chain carries TRBV5-1 and TRBJ2-5, with a tentative D call TRBD2 (6 bases). The CDR3 has 15 residues. V lost 0 bases and J lost 1, with 10 bases in between. Germline CDR1 SGHRS, CDR2 YFSETQ.

The sample holds many counts of this clonotype. CDR3: CATSRGQGAYTGELFF. CDR3 in DNA: TGTGCCACCAGTCGCGGACAGGGGGCGTATACCGGGGAGCTGTTTTTT. The rearrangement links TRBV24-1 to TRBJ2-2, with 11 nucleotides matching TRBD1. This CDR3 is 16 amino acids long. CDR1 and CDR2 (germline): KGHDR, SFDVKD. The trim removed 6 bases at V and 5 bases at J, leaving 7 bases unmatched.

This chain links TRBV20-1 with TRBJ2-1; 10 nucleotides line up with TRBD2. The V gene's germline CDR1 is DFQATT and CDR2 SNEGSKA (reference sequence). This CDR3 contains 15 residues. With V trimmed by 2 bases and J by 5 bases, 6 bases remained unmatched. The DNA for the CDR3 is TGCAGTGCTAGAAAGTCCCTAGCGGGAGACAATGAGCAGTTCTTC. As protein: CSARKSLAGDNEQFF.

This clonotype was detected many times. The rearrangement uses TRBV5-1 and TRBJ1-2; no definite D call. Trimming cost V 1 base and J 2 bases, with 6 bases left between them. This CDR3 region has 13 residues. Germline V lookup: CDR1 SGHRS, CDR2 YFSETQ. The CDR3 here is CASSLNQNYGYTF. The CDR3 DNA is TGCGCCAGCAGCTTGAACCAGAACTATGGCTACACCTTC.

This chain connects TRBV7-8 to TRBJ2-6, with no clear D. The CDR3 is 15 amino acids. Trimming pared 4 bases from V and 1 base from J, leaving 8 bases between. Germline V gives CDR1 SGHVS, CDR2 FQNEAQ. The CDR3 region has the DNA TGTGCCAGCAGCTACATCGGGTCTGGGGCCAACGTCCTGACTTTC. Amino acids: CASSYIGSGANVLTF.

This clonotype was recorded a few times. The chain carries TRBV5-6 and TRBJ2-2, with D perhaps matching TRBD2 (6 bases). Deletions cut 3 bases from V and 7 bases from J, with 10 bases between. The CDR3 is 13 amino acids. CDR1 SGHDT and CDR2 YYEEEE come from the germline V gene. The CDR3 DNA is TGTGCCAGCAGCTCGGAGGGGAGCGGGGAGCTGTTTTTT. Translating it yields CASSSEGSGELFF.

This clonotype was seen many times. The chain couples TRBV3-1 to TRBJ2-4; D not resolved. The CDR3 runs 14 residues. Trimming shortened V by 2 bases and J by 0 bases, and 5 bases separated the two germline ends. In germline, CDR1 is LGHDT, CDR2 YNNKEL (reference sequence). This chain's CDR3 is CASSQLLAKNIQYF. The DNA of the CDR3 is TGTGCCAGCAGCCAATTACTAGCCAAAAACATTCAGTACTTC. Variable domain in full (rest from reference TRBV3-1 and TRBJ2-4): DTAVSQTPKYLVTQMGNDKSIKCEQNLGHDTMYWYKQDSKKFLKIMFSYNNKELIINETVPNRFSPKSPDKAHLNLHINSLELGDSAVYFCASSQLLAKNIQYFGAGTRLSVL.

This clonotype turned up a few times. The rearrangement links TRBV12-3 or TRBV12-4 to TRBJ1-5; 7 bases align to TRBD1. V shed 5 bases, J shed 3 bases, and the junction held 4 bases outside the gene matches. The CDR3 length is 14 residues. The CDR3 DNA reads TGTGCCAGCAGTCGGGACAGAAACAATCAGCCCCAGCATTTT. Translation: CASSRDRNNQPQHF.

The chain links TRBV5-1 to TRBJ2-1, with TRBD1 identical over 11 bases. Germline values: CDR1 SGHRS, CDR2 YFSETQ. The CDR3 consists of 16 residues. With V trimmed by 4 bases and J by 7 bases, 10 bases remained unmatched. CDR3 loop: CASSQTGQGAVNEQFF. The CDR3 DNA sequence: TGCGCCAGCAGCCAAACTGGACAGGGGGCTGTAAATGAGCAGTTCTTC. Looking up the rest from reference TRBV5-1 and TRBJ2-1 gives the full variable domain: KAGVTQTPRYLIKTRGQQVTLSCSPISGHRSVSWYQQTPGQGLQFLFEYFSETQRNKGNFPGRFSGRQFSNSRSEMNVSTLELGDSALYLCASSQTGQGAVNEQFFGPGTRLTVL.

The CDR3 here is CAISGAVAENTGELFF. The CDR3 region has the DNA TGTGCCATCAGTGGGGCGGTAGCTGAGAACACCGGGGAGCTGTTTTTT. V usage is TRBV10-3 and J usage is TRBJ2-2; D is undetermined. The CDR3 spans 16 residues. The V end lost 4 bases, the J end lost 1 base, and 13 bases lay between the germline ends. CDR1 and CDR2 (germline): ENHRY, SYGVKD.

The sample holds a few counts of this clonotype. The chain links TRBV5-1 to TRBJ2-5; possible D gene TRBD2, 6 bases. CDR1 is SGHRS, CDR2 YFSETQ, per germline. V gave up 2 bases and J gave up 2 bases, with 13 bases separating them. CDR3 length: 15 amino acids. CDR3 sequence (DNA): TGCGCCAGCAGCTTTGGGCTAGCGCCACAAGAGACCCAGTACTTC. It yields the protein CASSFGLAPQETQYF.

Only a few counts were recorded for this clonotype. The chain couples TRBV12-3 or TRBV12-4 to TRBJ2-4, with 9 nucleotides matching TRBD2. After removal of 6 bases from V and 8 bases from J, the junction contained 11 bases not matched to a gene. The CDR3 covers 15 residues. CDR3 region: CASSFSGSGIDIQYF. The CDR3 DNA sequence: TGTGCCAGCAGCTTTAGCGGGAGCGGGATAGACATTCAGTACTTC.

The V call is TRBV30, the J call TRBJ2-7; the D gene is possibly TRBD1 (6 bases). In germline, CDR1 is GTSNPN, CDR2 SVGIG (reference sequence). The CDR3 is made up of 13 amino acids. V lost 2 bases and J 5 bases, leaving 13 bases between the germline ends. The CDR3, as DNA: TGTGCCTGGAGTCTAACAGGGTACCACGAGCAGTACTTC. It is translated as CAWSLTGYHEQYF.

This chain uses TRBV4-1 with TRBJ2-7; 11 positions match TRBD2. V was clipped by 4 bases and J by 1 base; unmatched bases: 9. The CDR3 consists of 17 residues. Germline assignment: CDR1 MGHRA and CDR2 YSYEKL. CDR3: CASSLGLAGLISYEQYF. Written as DNA, the CDR3 is TGCGCCAGCAGCCTCGGACTAGCGGGCCTAATTTCCTACGAGCAGTACTTC.

This clonotype has ten or more counts. The CDR3 bases are TGCGCCAGCAGTAGGTCCAAGGCACCGGCCACTGAAGCTTTCTTT. It is translated as CASSRSKAPATEAFF. The chain recombines TRBV5-1 with TRBJ1-1; no clear D gene. The ends were cut back, 5 bases at V and 4 bases at J, with 18 bases in the middle. This CDR3 is 15 amino acids long. CDR1 and CDR2 from the germline V gene are SGHRS and YFSETQ.

This clonotype was counted between two and nine times. The genes are TRBV7-2 and TRBJ1-5; 9 bases are shared with TRBD1. This CDR3 spans 14 amino acids. Germline V CDR1 and CDR2: SGHTA, FQGNSA. Unmatched junction bases numbered 3, after V lost 3 bases and J lost 6 bases. The CDR3 nucleotides read TGTGCCAGCAGCTTGGTGACAGGGGGTCAGCCCCAGCATTTT. Its translation: CASSLVTGGQPQHF.

The table lists this clonotype with many counts. CDR3 sequence: CASSHGTVNTGELFF. The CDR3 region has the DNA TGTGCCAGCAGCCACGGGACAGTCAACACCGGGGAGCTGTTTTTT. This chain uses TRBV5-5 with TRBJ2-2; 7 bases map to TRBD1. There are 15 residues in the CDR3. V was clipped by 4 bases and J by 2 bases; unmatched bases: 5. CDR1 SGHKS and CDR2 YYEKEE come from the germline V gene (reference sequence).